This T cell receptor beta chain was captured by sequencing in a study of identical twins. Notes on this clonotype: Its antigen is currently unknown.

TCRdb ran MiXCR on the 5' RACE reads and lists one entry per CDR3 protein. This sample has around 680,000 distinct CDR3 sequences, with more than 6.5% found just once. Study-wide results and caveats: Cord blood beta clonotypes present at high abundance carried fewer insertions; no such pattern appeared in memory repertoires. Out-of-frame beta chain sequences displayed weaker excess sharing between twins.

This same sample was also taken into another study, of yellow fever vaccine responses in identical twins.

Sequencing used PBMCs. This clonotype was sampled from a woman aged 18 to 35 in good health.

CDR3 bases: TGCGCCAGCAGCTGGACAGGGAGTCGAATGAACACTGAAGCTTTCTTT. Translated, it gives CASSWTGSRMNTEAFF. The chain carries TRBV5-1 and TRBJ1-1, with TRBD1 matching 8 bases. CDR1 and CDR2 from the germline V gene are SGHRS and YFSETQ. The CDR3 is 16 residues long. J was trimmed by 0 bases and V by 3 bases; bases with no gene match: 7.